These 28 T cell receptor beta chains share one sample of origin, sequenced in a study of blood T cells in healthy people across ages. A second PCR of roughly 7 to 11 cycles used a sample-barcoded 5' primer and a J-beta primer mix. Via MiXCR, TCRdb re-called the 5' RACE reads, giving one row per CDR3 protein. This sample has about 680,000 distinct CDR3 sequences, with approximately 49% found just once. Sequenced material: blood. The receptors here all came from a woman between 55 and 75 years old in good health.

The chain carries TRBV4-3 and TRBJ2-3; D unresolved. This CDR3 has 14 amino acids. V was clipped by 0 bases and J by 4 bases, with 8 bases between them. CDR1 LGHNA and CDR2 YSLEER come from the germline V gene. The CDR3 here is CASSQESSPDTQYF. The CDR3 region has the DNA TGCGCCAGCAGCCAAGAAAGTAGCCCAGATACGCAGTATTTT.

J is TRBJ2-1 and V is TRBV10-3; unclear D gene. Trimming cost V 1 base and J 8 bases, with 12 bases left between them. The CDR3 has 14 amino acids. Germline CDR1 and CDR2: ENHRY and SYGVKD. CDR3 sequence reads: CAISEFEVVDEQFF. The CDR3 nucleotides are TGTGCCATCAGTGAGTTTGAGGTGGTAGATGAGCAGTTCTTC.

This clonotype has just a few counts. CDR3 in DNA: TGCGCCAGCAGCTTGGGCCTTTCGAATCAAGAGACCCAGTACTTC. This sequence encodes CASSLGLSNQETQYF. V gene TRBV5-1 combines with J gene TRBJ2-5; D gene unclear. The length of the CDR3 is 15 residues. Germline V gives CDR1 SGHRS, CDR2 YFSETQ. Trimming removed 0 bases at V and 2 bases at J, with 11 bases between.

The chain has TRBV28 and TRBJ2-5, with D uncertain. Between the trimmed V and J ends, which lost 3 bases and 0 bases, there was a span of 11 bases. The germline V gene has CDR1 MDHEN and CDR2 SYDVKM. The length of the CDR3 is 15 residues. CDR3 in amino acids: CASSLPAQYQETQYF. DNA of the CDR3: TGTGCCAGCAGTTTGCCAGCCCAGTACCAAGAGACCCAGTACTTC.

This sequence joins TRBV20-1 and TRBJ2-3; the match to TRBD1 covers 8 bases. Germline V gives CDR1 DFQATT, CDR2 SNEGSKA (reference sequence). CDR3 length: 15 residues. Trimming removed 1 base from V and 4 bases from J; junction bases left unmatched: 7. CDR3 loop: CSARGTGTGPDTQYF. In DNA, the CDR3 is TGCAGTGCTAGAGGGACCGGGACAGGCCCAGATACGCAGTATTTT.

CDR3 amino acids: CASRPTGQREKLFF. For the CDR3, the DNA is TGTGCCAGCCGACCGACAGGGCAGCGTGAAAAACTGTTTTTT. The genes are TRBV7-8 and TRBJ1-4; 7 positions agree with TRBD1. Germline-derived CDR1 and CDR2 are SGHVS and FQNEAQ. The V segment lost 8 bases and the J segment 7 bases; nucleotides outside the gene matches: 10. The CDR3 extends over 14 amino acids.

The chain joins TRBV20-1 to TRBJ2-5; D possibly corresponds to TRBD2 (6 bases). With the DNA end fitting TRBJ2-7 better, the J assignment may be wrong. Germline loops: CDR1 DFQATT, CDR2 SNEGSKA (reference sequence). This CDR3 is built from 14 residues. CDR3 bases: TGCAGTGCTAGAGTTATTGGCGGGAACTACGAGCAGTACTTC. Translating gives CSARVIGGNYEQYF.

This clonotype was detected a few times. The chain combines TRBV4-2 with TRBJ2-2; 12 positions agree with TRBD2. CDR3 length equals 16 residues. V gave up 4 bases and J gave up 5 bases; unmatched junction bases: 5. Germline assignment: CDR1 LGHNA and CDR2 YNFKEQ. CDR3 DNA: TGTGCCAGCAGCCTAAGACTAGCGGGAGATACCGGGGAGCTGTTTTTT. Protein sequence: CASSLRLAGDTGELFF.

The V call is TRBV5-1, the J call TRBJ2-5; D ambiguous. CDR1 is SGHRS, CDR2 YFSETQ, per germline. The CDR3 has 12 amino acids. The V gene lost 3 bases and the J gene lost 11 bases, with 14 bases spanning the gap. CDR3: CASSSEPEEQYF. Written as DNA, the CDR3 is TGCGCCAGCAGCTCGGAACCTGAGGAGCAGTACTTC.

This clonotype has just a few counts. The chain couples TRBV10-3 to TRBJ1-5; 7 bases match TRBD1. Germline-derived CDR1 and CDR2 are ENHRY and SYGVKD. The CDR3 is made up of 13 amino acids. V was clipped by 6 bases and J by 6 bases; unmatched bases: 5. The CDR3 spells CAIRQGFGQPQHF. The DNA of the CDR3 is TGTGCCATCAGACAGGGGTTTGGTCAGCCCCAGCATTTT.

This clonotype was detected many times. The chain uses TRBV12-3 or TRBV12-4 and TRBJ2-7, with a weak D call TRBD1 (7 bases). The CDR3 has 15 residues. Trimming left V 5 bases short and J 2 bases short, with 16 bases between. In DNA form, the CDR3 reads TGTGCCAGCAGTCCATCAGGGGGAGGAACCTACGAGCAGTACTTC. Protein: CASSPSGGGTYEQYF.

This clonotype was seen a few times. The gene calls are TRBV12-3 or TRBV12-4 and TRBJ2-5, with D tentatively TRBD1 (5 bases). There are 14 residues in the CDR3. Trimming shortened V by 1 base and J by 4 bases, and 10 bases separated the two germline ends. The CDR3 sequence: CASSLVTGVETQYF. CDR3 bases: TGTGCCAGCAGTTTAGTTACAGGCGTAGAGACCCAGTACTTC.

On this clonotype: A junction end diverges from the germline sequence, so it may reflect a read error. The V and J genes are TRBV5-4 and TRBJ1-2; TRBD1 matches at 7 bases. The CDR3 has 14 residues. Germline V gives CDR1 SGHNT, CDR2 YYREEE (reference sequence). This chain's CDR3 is CVSSLAGAGGGYTF. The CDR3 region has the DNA TGTGTCAGCAGCTTGGCCGGGGCAGGGGGTGGCTACACCTTC.

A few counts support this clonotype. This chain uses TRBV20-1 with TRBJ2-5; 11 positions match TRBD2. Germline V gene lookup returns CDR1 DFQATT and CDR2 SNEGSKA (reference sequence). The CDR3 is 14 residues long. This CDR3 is CSVGASGRRETQYF. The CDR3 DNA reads TGCAGCGTGGGGGCTAGCGGGAGGAGGGAGACCCAGTACTTC.

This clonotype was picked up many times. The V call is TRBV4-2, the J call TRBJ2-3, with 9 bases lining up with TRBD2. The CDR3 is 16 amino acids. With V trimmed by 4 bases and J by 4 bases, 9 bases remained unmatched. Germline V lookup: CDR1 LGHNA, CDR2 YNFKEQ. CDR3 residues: CASSPEAGGTADTQYF. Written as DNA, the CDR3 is TGTGCCAGCAGCCCCGAAGCGGGAGGTACTGCAGATACGCAGTATTTT.

The CDR3 is CASSLGLGTLSNQPQHF. The CDR3 DNA is TGTGCCAGCAGCTTAGGTTTGGGGACCCTCAGCAATCAGCCCCAGCATTTT. The chain employs TRBV7-9 and TRBJ1-5, with D possibly TRBD1 on 5 matching bases. The CDR3 sequence is 17 residues long. The V gene lost 1 base and the J gene lost 1 base, with 14 bases spanning the gap. Germline V gene lookup returns CDR1 SEHNR and CDR2 FQNEAQ (reference sequence).

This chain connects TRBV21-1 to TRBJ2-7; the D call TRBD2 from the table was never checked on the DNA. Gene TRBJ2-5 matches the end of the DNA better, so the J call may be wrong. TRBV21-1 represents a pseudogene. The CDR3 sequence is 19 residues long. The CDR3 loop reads CASSPGLAGGPVRQETQYF. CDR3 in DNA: TGTGCCAGCAGCCCCGGACTAGCGGGAGGGCCCGTTCGACAAGAGACCCAGTACTTC.

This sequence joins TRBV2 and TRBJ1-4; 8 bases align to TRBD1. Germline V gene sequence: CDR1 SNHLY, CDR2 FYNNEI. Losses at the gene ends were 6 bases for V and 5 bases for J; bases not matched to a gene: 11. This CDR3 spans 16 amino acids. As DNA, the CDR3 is TGTGCCAGCAGGGCCACCACACAGGGGGGAAATGAAAAACTGTTTTTT. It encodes CASRATTQGGNEKLFF.

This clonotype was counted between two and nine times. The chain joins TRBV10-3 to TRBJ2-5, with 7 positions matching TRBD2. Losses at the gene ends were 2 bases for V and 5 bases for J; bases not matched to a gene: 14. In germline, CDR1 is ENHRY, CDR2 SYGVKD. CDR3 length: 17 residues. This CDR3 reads CAISEPTGRAGLETQYF. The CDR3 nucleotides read TGTGCCATCAGTGAGCCGACCGGACGAGCGGGATTGGAGACCCAGTACTTC.

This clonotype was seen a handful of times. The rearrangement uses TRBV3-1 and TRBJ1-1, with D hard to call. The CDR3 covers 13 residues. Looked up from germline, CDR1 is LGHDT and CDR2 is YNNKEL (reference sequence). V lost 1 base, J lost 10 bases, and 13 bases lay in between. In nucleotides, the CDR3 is TGTGCCAGCAGCCAAGTCGCGGGGAGCCCAGCTTTCTTT. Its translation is CASSQVAGSPAFF.

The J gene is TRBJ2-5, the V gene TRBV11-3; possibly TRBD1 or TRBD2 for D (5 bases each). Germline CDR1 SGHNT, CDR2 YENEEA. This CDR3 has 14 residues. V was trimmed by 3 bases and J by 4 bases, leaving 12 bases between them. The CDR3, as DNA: TGTGCCAGCAGCTTCACAGGTGGAGGAGAGACCCAGTACTTC. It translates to CASSFTGGGETQYF. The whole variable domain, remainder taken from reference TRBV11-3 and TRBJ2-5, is EAGVVQSPRYKIIEKKQPVAFWCNPISGHNTLYWYLQNLGQGPELLIRYENEEAVDDSQLPKDRFSAERLKGVDSTLKIQPAELGDSAVYLCASSFTGGGETQYFGPGTRLLVL.

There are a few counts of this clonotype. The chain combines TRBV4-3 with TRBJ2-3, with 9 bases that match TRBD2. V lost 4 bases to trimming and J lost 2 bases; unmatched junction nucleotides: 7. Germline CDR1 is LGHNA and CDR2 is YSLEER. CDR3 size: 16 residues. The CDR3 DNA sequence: TGCGCCAGCAGCCTCACTAGCGGGTCTTACACAGATACGCAGTATTTT. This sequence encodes CASSLTSGSYTDTQYF.

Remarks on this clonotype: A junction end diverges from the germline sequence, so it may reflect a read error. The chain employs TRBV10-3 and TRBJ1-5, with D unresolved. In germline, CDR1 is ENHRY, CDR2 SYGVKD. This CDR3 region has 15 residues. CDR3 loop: CAISEGAGYNQPQHF. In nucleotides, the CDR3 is TGTGCCATTAGTGAAGGAGCGGGCTACAATCAGCCCCAGCATTTT.

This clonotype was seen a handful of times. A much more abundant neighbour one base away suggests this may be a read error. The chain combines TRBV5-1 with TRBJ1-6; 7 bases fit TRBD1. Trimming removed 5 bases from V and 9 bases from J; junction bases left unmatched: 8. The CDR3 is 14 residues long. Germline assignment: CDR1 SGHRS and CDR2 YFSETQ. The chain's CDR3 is CASRDGTGVSPLHF. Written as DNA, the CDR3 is TGCGCCAGCAGGGACGGTACAGGGGTTTCACCCCTCCACTTT.

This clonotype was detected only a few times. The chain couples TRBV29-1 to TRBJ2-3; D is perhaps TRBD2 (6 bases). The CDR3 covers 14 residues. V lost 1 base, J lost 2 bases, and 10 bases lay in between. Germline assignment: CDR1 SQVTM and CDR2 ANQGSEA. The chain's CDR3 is CSVEGTTFTDTQYF. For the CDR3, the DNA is TGCAGCGTTGAAGGGACTACATTCACAGATACGCAGTATTTT.

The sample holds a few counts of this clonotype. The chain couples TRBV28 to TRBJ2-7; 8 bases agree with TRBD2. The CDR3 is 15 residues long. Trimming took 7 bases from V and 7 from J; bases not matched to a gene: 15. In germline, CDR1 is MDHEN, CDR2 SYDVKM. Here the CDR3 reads CASIRSGGGRNEQYF. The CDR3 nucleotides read TGTGCCAGCATACGGAGCGGGGGAGGGAGAAATGAGCAGTACTTC.

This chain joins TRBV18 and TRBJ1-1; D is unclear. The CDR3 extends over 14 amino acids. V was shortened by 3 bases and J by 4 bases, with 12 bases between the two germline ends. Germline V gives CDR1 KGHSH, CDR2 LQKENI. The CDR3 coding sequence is TGTGCCAGCTCACCTCCGGGGTATGCCACTGAAGCTTTCTTT. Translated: CASSPPGYATEAFF.

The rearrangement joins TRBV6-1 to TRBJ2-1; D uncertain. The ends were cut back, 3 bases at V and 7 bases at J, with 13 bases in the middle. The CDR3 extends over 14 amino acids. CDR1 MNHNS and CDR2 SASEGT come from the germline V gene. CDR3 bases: TGTGCCAGCAGTGACGGTCGGGCGATAAATGAGCAGTTCTTC. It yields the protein CASSDGRAINEQFF.